Following are 30 T cell receptor beta chains from one sample sequenced in a study of response to subunit inactivated influenza vaccine. A single record per CDR3 protein comes from TCRdb applying MiXCR to the RT-PCR reads. The sample includes approximately 700,000 distinct CDR3 sequences, about 14% of them seen just once. This specimen was PBMCs from blood, taken 14 to 15 days before vaccination. Receptors originate from a man between 50 and 59 years old who received an inactivated influenza vaccine.

The CDR3 coding sequence is TGTGCCAGTCAACTAGCGTCGGCGGGCTACGAGCAGTACTTC. Protein sequence: CASQLASAGYEQYF. The gene calls are TRBV5-5 and TRBJ2-7, with 7 bases lining up with TRBD2. The V and J ends lost 8 bases and 3 bases, in that order; junction bases with no gene match: 11. Looked up from germline, CDR1 is SGHKS and CDR2 is YYEKEE (reference sequence). This CDR3 has 14 residues.

This clonotype was recorded a few times. The chain has TRBV5-5 and TRBJ2-2, with D tentatively TRBD2 (6 bases). Germline CDR1 SGHKS, CDR2 YYEKEE (reference sequence). This CDR3 has 15 residues. V was pared by 4 bases and J by 1 base, with 11 bases between. The CDR3 reads CASSTLSGNTGELFF. The CDR3 coding sequence is TGTGCCAGCAGCACCCTTAGCGGGAACACCGGGGAGCTGTTTTTT.

Only a few counts were recorded for this clonotype. The chain is built from TRBV12-3 or TRBV12-4 and TRBJ1-6, with TRBD1 identical over 8 bases. The CDR3 has 17 amino acids. V lost 5 bases and J lost 9; bases outside the gene matches: 15. Here the CDR3 reads CASSISYGQGIGSPLHF. CDR3 in DNA: TGTGCCAGCAGTATCTCTTACGGACAGGGTATCGGTTCACCCCTCCACTTT.

The rearrangement uses TRBV4-1 and TRBJ2-1; D remains unclear. This CDR3 has 13 amino acids. V lost 1 base to trimming and J lost 6 bases, with 7 bases between them. CDR1 and CDR2 from the germline V gene are MGHRA and YSYEKL. The CDR3 nucleotides read TGCGCCAGCAGCCAAGTCCCGCCCAATGAGCAGTTCTTC. Translated: CASSQVPPNEQFF.

The chain couples TRBV28 to TRBJ2-7; TRBD1 agrees at 7 bases. J gave up 3 bases and V 5 bases, and 10 bases lay outside the gene matches. The CDR3 contains 15 residues. The germline V gene has CDR1 MDHEN and CDR2 SYDVKM. CDR3 residues: CASSGWDSKVYEQYF. CDR3 in DNA: TGTGCCAGCAGTGGCTGGGACAGCAAGGTCTACGAGCAGTACTTC. The whole variable domain, filled in from reference TRBV28 and TRBJ2-7, reads DVKVTQSSRYLVKRTGEKVFLECVQDMDHENMFWYRQDPGLGLRLIYFSYDVKMKEKGDIPEGYSVSREKKERFSLILESASTNQTSMYLCASSGWDSKVYEQYFGPGTRLTVT.

The chain is built from TRBV20-1 and TRBJ2-3, with D perhaps being TRBD1 or TRBD2 (5 bases each). The germline V and J ends were trimmed by 6 bases and 0 bases, with 13 bases remaining between them. The germline gives CDR1 DFQATT, CDR2 SNEGSKA (reference sequence). This CDR3 comprises 14 residues. CDR3 sequence (DNA): TGCAGTGCGGCCGTCGGGGCTAGCACAGATACGCAGTATTTT. This codes for CSAAVGASTDTQYF.

A few counts support this clonotype. This chain uses TRBV6-1 with TRBJ1-1; D is possibly TRBD1 (5 bases). The CDR3 extends over 14 amino acids. Trimming shortened V by 1 base and J by 4 bases, and 10 bases separated the two germline ends. The germline CDR1 and CDR2 sequences are MNHNS and SASEGT. CDR3 nucleotide sequence: TGTGCCAGCAGTGAAGGGGGGAGAGGCACTGAAGCTTTCTTT. It yields the protein CASSEGGRGTEAFF.

The rearrangement uses TRBV7-2 and TRBJ1-1, with D hard to call. Germline loops: CDR1 SGHTA, CDR2 FQGNSA. The V and J ends lost 2 bases and 1 base respectively, with 11 bases between them. The CDR3 extends over 15 amino acids. The CDR3 loop is CASSLYATQNTEAFF. In DNA form, the CDR3 reads TGTGCCAGCAGCTTATATGCCACCCAGAACACTGAAGCTTTCTTT.

The chain carries TRBV12-3 or TRBV12-4 and TRBJ2-5, with D uncertain. The CDR3 has 16 residues. V lost 3 bases and J 2 bases, leaving 16 bases between the germline ends. CDR3 residues: CASSFNGLGPQETQYF. As DNA, the CDR3 is TGTGCCAGCAGTTTCAACGGTCTGGGTCCTCAAGAGACCCAGTACTTC.

This clonotype was observed a handful of times. The CDR3 here is CAWSPQTGSGGYTF. The CDR3 DNA reads TGTGCCTGGAGCCCCCAAACAGGGTCCGGTGGCTACACCTTC. This sequence joins TRBV30 and TRBJ1-2; D possibly corresponds to TRBD1 (6 bases). From germline, CDR1 is GTSNPN and CDR2 SVGIG (reference sequence). V was pared by 3 bases and J by 7 bases, with 18 bases between. This CDR3 is 14 amino acids long.

The CDR3 region has the DNA TGTGCCAGCAGCCCGAGGGGGAACAATTGGGGTGAAGCTTTCTTT. Translated: CASSPRGNNWGEAFF. The chain recombines TRBV5-4 with TRBJ1-1; D perhaps matches TRBD1 (6 bases). The CDR3 is 15 residues long. Germline lookup yields CDR1 SGHNT and CDR2 YYREEE (reference sequence). Trimming shortened V by 4 bases and J by 7 bases, and 20 bases separated the two germline ends.

This clonotype was counted a few times. The genes are TRBV5-6 and TRBJ2-4; D not resolved. Germline CDR1 and CDR2: SGHDT and YYEEEE. This CDR3 contains 17 residues. V dropped 0 bases and J dropped 2 bases, with 15 bases sitting between them. CDR3 loop: CASSLVLSTQPKNIQYF. DNA for the CDR3: TGTGCCAGCAGCTTGGTGCTTTCGACTCAGCCCAAAAACATTCAGTACTTC.

In its sample, this clonotype was seen a few times. Its ends do not fully match the called genes, so a read error is possible. The chain links TRBV7-7 to TRBJ2-1, with TRBD2 identical over 14 bases. There are 16 residues in the CDR3. The germline CDR1 and CDR2 sequences are SSHAT and FNYEAQ (reference sequence). In nucleotides, the CDR3 is TGTGCTAGCAGCGCCGGACTAGCGGGGGGTACCGATGAGCAGTTCTTC. Amino acids: CASSAGLAGGTDEQFF.

This clonotype occurred a few times. This chain uses TRBV5-1 with TRBJ2-5; D is unclear. The germline V and J ends were trimmed by 0 bases and 2 bases, with 20 bases remaining between them. The length of the CDR3 is 18 residues. Germline V gene sequence: CDR1 SGHRS, CDR2 YFSETQ. The CDR3 sequence is CASSLGGRAGRWQETQYF. CDR3 DNA sequence: TGCGCCAGCAGCTTGGGCGGTCGAGCAGGTCGGTGGCAAGAGACCCAGTACTTC.

This clonotype has more than one count but fewer than ten. The V and J genes are TRBV12-3 or TRBV12-4 and TRBJ1-5; D possibly corresponds to TRBD1 (6 bases). The V end lost 5 bases, the J end lost 1 base, and 15 bases lay between the germline ends. This CDR3 has 16 amino acids. Written as DNA, the CDR3 is TGTGCCAGCAGTCCCGTCAGGGGTGGGAGCAATCAGCCCCAGCATTTT. It specifies CASSPVRGGSNQPQHF.

The chain combines TRBV2 with TRBJ1-1; D remains unclear. The germline V and J ends were trimmed by 3 bases and 1 base, with 12 bases remaining between them. Germline V gene data show CDR1 as SNHLY and CDR2 as FYNNEI. This CDR3 is 15 amino acids long. CDR3 residues: CASSDRRVSNTEAFF. DNA of the CDR3: TGTGCCAGCAGTGATCGGCGGGTCTCGAACACTGAAGCTTTCTTT.

The sample holds many counts of this clonotype. The genes are TRBV30 and TRBJ1-2, with 7 bases fitting TRBD1. V trimming: 1 base; J trimming: 2 bases; junction bases outside the gene matches: 1. The CDR3 has 13 amino acids. The germline gives CDR1 GTSNPN, CDR2 SVGIG (reference sequence). In DNA form, the CDR3 reads TGTGCCTGGAGTGCGACAGGGAACTATGGCTACACCTTC. Translated: CAWSATGNYGYTF. Supplemented by reference TRBV30 and TRBJ1-2, the full variable domain reads SQTIHQWPATLVQPVGSPLSLECTVEGTSNPNLYWYRQAAGRGLQLLFYSVGIGQISSEVPQNLSASRPQDRQFILSSKKLLLSDSGFYLCAWSATGNYGYTFGSGTRLTVV.

This clonotype was picked up a small number of times. This chain connects TRBV4-2 to TRBJ2-1, with 16 bases fitting TRBD2. Germline CDR1 LGHNA, CDR2 YNFKEQ. There are 19 residues in the CDR3. V shed 2 bases and J 4 bases; nucleotides not matched to a gene: 8. The CDR3 reads CASSQPSGTSGGDYNEQFF. DNA of the CDR3: TGTGCCAGCAGCCAACCATCCGGGACTAGCGGGGGGGATTACAATGAGCAGTTCTTC.

The sample holds a few counts of this clonotype. J is TRBJ2-7 and V is TRBV25-1; no reliable D call. V gave up 0 bases and J gave up 6 bases, with 15 bases separating them. This CDR3 is 15 amino acids long. The V gene's germline CDR1 is MGHDK and CDR2 SYGVNS. The CDR3 here is CASSEYAGVGREQYF. CDR3 in DNA: TGTGCCAGCAGTGAATACGCCGGTGTAGGACGCGAGCAGTACTTC.

The CDR3 nucleotides read TGTGCCAGCAGCTCTCAGGCCGGGGGCAATCAGCCCCAGCATTTT. This sequence encodes CASSSQAGGNQPQHF. The chain carries TRBV7-2 and TRBJ1-5; D remains unclear. This CDR3 has 15 amino acids. In germline, CDR1 is SGHTA, CDR2 FQGNSA. V gave up 4 bases and J gave up 2 bases, with 12 bases separating them.

In this sample, this clonotype turned up a few times. This chain joins TRBV6-2 or TRBV6-3 and TRBJ2-1, with D possibly TRBD1 on 6 matching bases. The V end was cut by 2 bases, the J end by 10 bases, with 15 bases between. The germline V gene encodes CDR1 MNHEY and CDR2 SVGEGT. This CDR3 is 14 amino acids long. CDR3 protein: CASSYTSTGLEQFF. In DNA, the CDR3 is TGTGCCAGCAGTTACACCTCCACAGGGTTGGAGCAGTTCTTC.

This clonotype showed up just a few times. The chain recombines TRBV6-5 with TRBJ2-2; D is possibly TRBD2 (5 bases). Per the germline V gene, CDR1 is MNHEY and CDR2 is SVGAGI. Trimming left V 0 bases short and J 0 bases short, with 11 bases between. CDR3 length: 17 amino acids. The CDR3 coding sequence is TGTGCCAGCAGTTACTCGAGATGGGAGACGAACACCGGGGAGCTGTTTTTT. This translates into CASSYSRWETNTGELFF.

This clonotype was observed a handful of times. J is TRBJ2-3 and V is TRBV5-1; a possible D gene is TRBD2 (6 bases). The CDR3 has 16 residues. Trimming stripped 6 bases from V and 2 bases from J, with 19 bases between. Germline V gives CDR1 SGHRS, CDR2 YFSETQ. The CDR3 is CASKLPGLALTDTQYF. As DNA, the CDR3 is TGCGCCAGCAAACTACCGGGACTCGCCCTCACAGATACGCAGTATTTT. Variable domain in full (rest from reference TRBV5-1 and TRBJ2-3): KAGVTQTPRYLIKTRGQQVTLSCSPISGHRSVSWYQQTPGQGLQFLFEYFSETQRNKGNFPGRFSGRQFSNSRSEMNVSTLELGDSALYLCASKLPGLALTDTQYFGPGTRLTVL.

This clonotype was recorded at least ten times. CDR3 residues: CASSLQDREETQYF. The CDR3 nucleotides read TGCGCCAGCAGCTTGCAGGACAGGGAAGAGACCCAGTACTTC. This chain uses TRBV5-1 with TRBJ2-5, with 8 bases fitting TRBD1. Germline CDR1 and CDR2: SGHRS and YFSETQ. This CDR3 contains 14 residues. Trimming took 1 base from V and 3 from J; bases not matched to a gene: 2.

This clonotype occurred a few times. The V call is TRBV6-2 or TRBV6-3, the J call TRBJ1-2; D is unresolved. Trimming removed 6 bases from V and 8 bases from J, with 16 bases in between. CDR3 length: 13 residues. The germline gives CDR1 MNHEY, CDR2 SVGEGT. DNA of the CDR3: TGTGCCAGCAGCCACTCACCCACGTACGGCTACACCTTC. Translation gives CASSHSPTYGYTF.

This clonotype was counted only a few times. At one end the junction does not follow the germline gene, possibly because of a read error. The chain joins TRBV20-1 to TRBJ1-5; the match to TRBD1 covers 7 bases. The germline V gene encodes CDR1 DFQATT and CDR2 SNEGSKA (reference sequence). The CDR3 length is 13 residues. The CDR3 bases are TGTTCGGCGGGACAGAATAGCAATCAGCCCCAGCATTTT. Amino acid sequence: CSAGQNSNQPQHF.

This clonotype occurred many times. The V and J genes are TRBV25-1 and TRBJ2-1; the D is unclear. Germline assignment: CDR1 MGHDK and CDR2 SYGVNS. V was shortened by 4 bases and J by 8 bases, with 6 bases between the two germline ends. CDR3 length: 11 amino acids. The CDR3, as DNA: TGTGCCAGCAGTGCTGGTCATGAGCAGTTCTTC. The encoded protein is CASSAGHEQFF.

CDR3 amino acids: CASSRMGGPRTDTQYF. The CDR3 region has the DNA TGCGCCAGCAGCCGTATGGGCGGGCCTCGCACAGATACGCAGTATTTT. V and J are TRBV5-1 and TRBJ2-3; D is perhaps TRBD2 (5 bases). The CDR3 has 16 amino acids. Germline V lookup: CDR1 SGHRS, CDR2 YFSETQ. Trimming shortened V by 4 bases and J by 1 base, and 16 bases separated the two germline ends.

This clonotype was counted between two and nine times. The chain employs TRBV6-1 and TRBJ1-4; D ambiguous. This CDR3 has 11 amino acids. From germline, CDR1 is MNHNS and CDR2 SASEGT. Trimming took 7 bases from V and 7 from J, leaving 7 bases between them. DNA of the CDR3: TGTGCCAGCACCGAAGCTGAAAAACTGTTTTTT. This encodes CASTEAEKLFF.

This clonotype was counted between two and nine times. The V and J genes are TRBV11-2 and TRBJ2-3; D call uncertain. The CDR3 spans 15 residues. The V end was cut by 3 bases, the J end by 0 bases, with 10 bases between. Per the germline V gene, CDR1 is SGHAT and CDR2 is FQNNGV. As DNA, the CDR3 is TGTGCCAGCAGCTTTGTCTTTCCTAGCACAGATACGCAGTATTTT. It codes for CASSFVFPSTDTQYF.